This entry describes one T cell receptor (beta chain). Its antigen is not known. The data belong to a study of T cell repertoires in cytomegalovirus infection. Findings of the study overall: In two of eight donors, the top clonotype was HLA-C-restricted CMV-specific.

A single record per CDR3 protein comes from TCRdb applying MiXCR to the reads. There are about 260,000 distinct CDR3 sequences in the sample; approximately 14% occur only once, and roughly 8.9% lies in the top ten. Trimming took off 4 bases at V and 5 bases at J, with 13 bases between the two ends. The CDR3 sequence is 13 residues long. Germline V gene sequence: CDR1 SGHRS, CDR2 YFSETQ. Sequencing was performed on PBMCs. This clonotype was obtained from a human donor in good health (CMV status not recorded). Some clones in this sample may be carry-over from other donors' samples. The chain couples TRBV5-1 to TRBJ2-7; D remains unclear. CDR3 sequence reads: CASSPVTGNEQYF. CDR3 nucleotide sequence: TGCGCCAGCAGCCCCGTCACTGGTAACGAGCAGTACTTC.